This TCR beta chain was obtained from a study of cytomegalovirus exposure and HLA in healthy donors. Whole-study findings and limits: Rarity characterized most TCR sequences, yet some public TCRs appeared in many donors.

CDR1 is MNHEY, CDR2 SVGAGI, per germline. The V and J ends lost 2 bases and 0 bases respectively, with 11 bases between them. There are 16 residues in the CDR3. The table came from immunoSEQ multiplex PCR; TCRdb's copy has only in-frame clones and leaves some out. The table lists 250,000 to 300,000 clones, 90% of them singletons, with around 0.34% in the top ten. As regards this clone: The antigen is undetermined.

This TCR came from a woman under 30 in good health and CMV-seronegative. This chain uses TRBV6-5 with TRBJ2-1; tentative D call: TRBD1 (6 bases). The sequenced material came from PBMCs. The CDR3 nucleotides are TGTGCCAGCAGTTACGGGACACCGAGCTCCTACAATGAGCAGTTCTTC. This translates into CASSYGTPSSYNEQFF.